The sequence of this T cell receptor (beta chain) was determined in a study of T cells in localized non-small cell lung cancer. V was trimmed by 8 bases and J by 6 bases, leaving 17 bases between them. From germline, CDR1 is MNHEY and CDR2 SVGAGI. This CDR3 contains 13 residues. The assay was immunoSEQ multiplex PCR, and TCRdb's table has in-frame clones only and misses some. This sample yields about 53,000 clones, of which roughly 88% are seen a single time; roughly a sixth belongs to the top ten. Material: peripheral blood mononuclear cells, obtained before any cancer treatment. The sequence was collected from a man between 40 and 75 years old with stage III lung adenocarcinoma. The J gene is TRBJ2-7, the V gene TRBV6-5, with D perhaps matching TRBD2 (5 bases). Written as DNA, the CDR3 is TGTGCCAGCTGGACTCCTTTTCAAGGCGAGCAGTACTTC. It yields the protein CASWTPFQGEQYF.